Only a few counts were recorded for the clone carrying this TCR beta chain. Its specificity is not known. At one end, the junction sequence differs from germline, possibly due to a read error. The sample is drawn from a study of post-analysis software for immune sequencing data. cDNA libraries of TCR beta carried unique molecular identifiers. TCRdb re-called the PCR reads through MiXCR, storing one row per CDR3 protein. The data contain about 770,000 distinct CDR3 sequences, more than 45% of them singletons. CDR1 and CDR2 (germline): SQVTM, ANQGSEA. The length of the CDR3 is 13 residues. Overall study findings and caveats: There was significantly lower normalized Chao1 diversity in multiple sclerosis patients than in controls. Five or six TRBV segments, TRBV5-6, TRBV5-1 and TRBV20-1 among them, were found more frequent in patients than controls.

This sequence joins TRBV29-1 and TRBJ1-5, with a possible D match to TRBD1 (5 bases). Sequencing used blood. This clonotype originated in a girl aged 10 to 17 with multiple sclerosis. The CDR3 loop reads CSVDIGGNRPQHF. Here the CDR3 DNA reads TGCAGCGTTGATATCGGGGGAAATCGGCCCCAGCATTTT.